This TCR beta chain was captured by sequencing in a study of blood T cells in healthy people across ages. The study's findings and limits: Diversity estimates drawn from one million T cells were deemed underestimates. Conclusively comparing naive with antigen-experienced cells was impossible with unsorted PBMCs.

This clonotype was detected a few times. What it recognizes is unknown. The CDR3 totals 15 residues. V dropped 8 bases and J dropped 5 bases, with 21 bases sitting between them. In germline, CDR1 is SGHAT, CDR2 FQNNGV. Each sample gave at least 6.5 million isolated PBMCs. For the second PCR, which ran for about 7 to 11 cycles, a sample-barcoded 5' primer and a J-beta primer mix were used. TCRdb itself ran the 5' RACE reads through MiXCR, one entry per CDR3 protein. Among approximately 490,000 distinct CDR3 sequences, about 24% were seen once, and the ten largest hold around 10%. The data also belong to a second study, concerning T cells of mothers and their children. As reported in that work: The study recruited a few healthy Caucasian mothers and their six children as donors.

The sequenced material came from blood. This TCR came from a boy younger than 18 in good health. The chain has TRBV11-2 and TRBJ1-2; tentative D call: TRBD1 (6 bases). The DNA for the CDR3 is TGTGCCAGCTCCCCGATCCGGGGGCTAGTATATGGCTACACCTTC. Translating gives CASSPIRGLVYGYTF.